This T cell receptor beta chain derives from a study of T cells in Graves' hyperthyroidism and ophthalmopathy. Germline loops: CDR1 SGDLS, CDR2 YYNGEE. The CDR3 has 17 amino acids. V gave up 0 bases and J gave up 3 bases, with 16 bases separating them. Amplified regions were TCR beta CDR3 sequences from RNA transcripts. In the first-round RT-PCR of the TCR CDR3, the HTBI primer set was used. MiXCR, applied by TCRdb to the multiplex PCR reads, yields one record per CDR3 protein. Of 300,000 to 450,000 distinct CDR3 sequences detected, around 14% appear once; the ten largest clones hold roughly 26%. Findings of the study overall: Most thyroid clonotypes expanded above 0.001 were also detected in blood. Ophthalmopathy and stable hyperthyroidism were told apart by a 13 V-J model.

Regarding this clonotype: What it binds is not known.

The J gene is TRBJ1-3, the V gene TRBV9; possibly TRBD1 for D (5 bases). The sample was blood. This sequence was found in a woman under 30 with Graves' hyperthyroidism that later progressed to Graves' ophthalmopathy. The CDR3 DNA follows: TGTGCCAGCAGCGTAGACCTCCGAACAGGTGTTGGAAACACCATATATTTT. It translates to CASSVDLRTGVGNTIYF.